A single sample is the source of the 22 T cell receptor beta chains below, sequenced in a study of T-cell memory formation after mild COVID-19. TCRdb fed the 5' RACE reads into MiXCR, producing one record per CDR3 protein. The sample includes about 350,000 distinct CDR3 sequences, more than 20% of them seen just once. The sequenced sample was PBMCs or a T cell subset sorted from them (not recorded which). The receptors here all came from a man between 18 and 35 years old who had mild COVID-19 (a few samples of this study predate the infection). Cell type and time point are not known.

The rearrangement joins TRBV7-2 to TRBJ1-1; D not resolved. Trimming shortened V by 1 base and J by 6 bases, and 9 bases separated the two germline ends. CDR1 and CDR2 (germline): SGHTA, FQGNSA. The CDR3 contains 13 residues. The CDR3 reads CASSLVSRAEAFF. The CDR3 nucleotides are TGTGCCAGCAGCTTAGTTAGTAGGGCTGAAGCTTTCTTT.

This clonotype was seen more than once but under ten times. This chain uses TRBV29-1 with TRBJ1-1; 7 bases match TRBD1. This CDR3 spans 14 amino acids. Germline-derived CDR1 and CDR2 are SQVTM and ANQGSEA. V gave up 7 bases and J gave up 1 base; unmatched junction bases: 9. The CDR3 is CSAASRGKNTEAFF. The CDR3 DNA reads TGCAGCGCAGCCTCCAGGGGGAAGAACACTGAAGCTTTCTTT.

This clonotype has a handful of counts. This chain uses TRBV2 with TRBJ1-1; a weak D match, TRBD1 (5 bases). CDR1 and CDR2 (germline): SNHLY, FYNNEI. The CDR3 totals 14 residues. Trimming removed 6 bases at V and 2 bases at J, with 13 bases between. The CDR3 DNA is TGTGCCAGCAGAGGGACTGGGAGAAACACTGAAGCTTTCTTT. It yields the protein CASRGTGRNTEAFF.

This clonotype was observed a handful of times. CDR3 coding DNA: TGCGCCAGCAGTACAAGGGGCAAGACCTACGAGCAGTACTTC. This codes for CASSTRGKTYEQYF. The genes are TRBV4-3 and TRBJ2-7, with D possibly being TRBD1 (5 bases). Germline CDR1 LGHNA, CDR2 YSLEER. Trimming cost V 6 bases and J 2 bases, with 14 bases left between them. The CDR3 is 14 residues long.

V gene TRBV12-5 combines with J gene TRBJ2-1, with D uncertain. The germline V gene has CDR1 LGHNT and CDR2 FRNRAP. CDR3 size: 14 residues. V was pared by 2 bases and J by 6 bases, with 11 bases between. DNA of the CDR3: TGTGCTAGTGGTTTGAGACGGCCCCCCAATGAGCAGTTCTTC. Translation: CASGLRRPPNEQFF.

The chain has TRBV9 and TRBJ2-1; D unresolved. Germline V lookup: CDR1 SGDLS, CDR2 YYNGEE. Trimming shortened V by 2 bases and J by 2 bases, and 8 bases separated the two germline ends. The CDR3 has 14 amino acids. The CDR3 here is CASSVSQPYNEQFF. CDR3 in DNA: TGTGCCAGCAGCGTCTCCCAACCCTACAATGAGCAGTTCTTC. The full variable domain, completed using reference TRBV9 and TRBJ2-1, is DSGVTQTPKHLITATGQRVTLRCSPRSGDLSVYWYQQSLDQGLQFLIQYYNGEERAKGNILERFSAQQFPDLHSELNLSSLELGDSALYFCASSVSQPYNEQFFGPGTRLTVL.

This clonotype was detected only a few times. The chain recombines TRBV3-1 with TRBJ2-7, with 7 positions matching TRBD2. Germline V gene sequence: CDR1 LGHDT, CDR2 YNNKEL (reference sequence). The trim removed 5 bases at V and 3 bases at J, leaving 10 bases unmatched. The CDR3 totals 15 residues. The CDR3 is CASSFPGGNLYEQYF. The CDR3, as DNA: TGTGCCAGCAGCTTCCCGGGGGGAAACCTCTACGAGCAGTACTTC.

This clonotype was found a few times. The CDR3: CASNGQGGKETQYF. The CDR3 bases are TGTGCCAGCAACGGGCAGGGAGGTAAAGAGACCCAGTACTTC. The gene calls are TRBV28 and TRBJ2-5, with TRBD2 as a possible D gene (6 bases). In germline, CDR1 is MDHEN, CDR2 SYDVKM. This CDR3 has 14 amino acids. V lost 7 bases, J lost 3 bases, and 15 bases lay in between.

This chain's CDR3 is CASRRTTDEAFF. CDR3 bases: TGTGCCAGTAGACGCACAACCGATGAAGCTTTCTTT. The rearrangement links TRBV7-9 to TRBJ1-1; D unclear. The CDR3 is made up of 12 amino acids. V was shortened by 9 bases and J by 7 bases, with 15 bases between the two germline ends. Germline V gene lookup returns CDR1 SEHNR and CDR2 FQNEAQ (reference sequence). The entire variable domain, with the rest obtained from reference TRBV7-9 and TRBJ1-1, is as follows: DTGVSQNPRHKITKRGQNVTFRCDPISEHNRLYWYRQTLGQGPEFLTYFQNEAQLEKSRLLSDRFSAERPKGSFSTLEIQRTEQGDSAMYLCASRRTTDEAFFGQGTRLTVV.

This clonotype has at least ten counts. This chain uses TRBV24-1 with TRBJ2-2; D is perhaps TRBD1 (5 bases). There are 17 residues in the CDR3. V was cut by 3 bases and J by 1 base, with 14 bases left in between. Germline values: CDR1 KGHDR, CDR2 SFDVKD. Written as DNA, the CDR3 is TGTGCCACCAGTGATAGAGCTGGGGCTCGGAACACCGGGGAGCTGTTTTTT. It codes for CATSDRAGARNTGELFF.

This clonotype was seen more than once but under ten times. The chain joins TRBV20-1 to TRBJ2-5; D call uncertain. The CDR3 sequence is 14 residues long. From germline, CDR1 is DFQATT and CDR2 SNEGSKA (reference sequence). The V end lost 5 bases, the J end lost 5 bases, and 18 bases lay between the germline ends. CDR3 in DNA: TGCAGTGCTGAGTGGGGTTCGGGTGTGGAGACCCAGTACTTC. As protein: CSAEWGSGVETQYF.

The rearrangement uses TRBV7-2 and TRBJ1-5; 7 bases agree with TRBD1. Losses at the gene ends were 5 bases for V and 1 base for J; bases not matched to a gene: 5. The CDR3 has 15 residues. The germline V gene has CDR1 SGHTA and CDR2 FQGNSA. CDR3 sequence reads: CASSILGQSNQPQHF. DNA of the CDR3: TGTGCCAGCAGCATCCTGGGACAGAGCAATCAGCCCCAGCATTTT. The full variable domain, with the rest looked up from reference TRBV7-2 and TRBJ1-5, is GAGVSQSPSNKVTEKGKDVELRCDPISGHTALYWYRQSLGQGLEFLIYFQGNSAPDKSGLPSDRFSAERTGGSVSTLTIQRTQQEDSAVYLCASSILGQSNQPQHFGDGTRLSIL.

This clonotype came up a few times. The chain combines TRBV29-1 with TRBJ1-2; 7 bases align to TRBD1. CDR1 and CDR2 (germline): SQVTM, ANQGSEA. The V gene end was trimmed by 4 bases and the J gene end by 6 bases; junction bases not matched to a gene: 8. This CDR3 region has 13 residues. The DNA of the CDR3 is TGCAGCGTTGGCGCAGGGGGTTACCATGGCTACACCTTC. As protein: CSVGAGGYHGYTF.

CDR3 in amino acids: CASSQGATVNTEAFF. CDR3 DNA: TGTGCCAGCAGCCAGGGGGCCACGGTAAACACTGAAGCTTTCTTT. V usage is TRBV3-1 and J usage is TRBJ1-1; the D gene is possibly TRBD1 (6 bases). Trimming removed 3 bases from V and 2 bases from J, with 13 bases in between. Germline V gene sequence: CDR1 LGHDT, CDR2 YNNKEL (reference sequence). The CDR3 loop spans 15 amino acids.

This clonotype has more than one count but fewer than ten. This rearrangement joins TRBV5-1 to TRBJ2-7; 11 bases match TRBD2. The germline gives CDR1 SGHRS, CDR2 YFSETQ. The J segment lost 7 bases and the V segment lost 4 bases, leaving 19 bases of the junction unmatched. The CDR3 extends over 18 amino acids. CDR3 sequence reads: CASSLTPPVSGGAREQYV. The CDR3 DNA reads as TGCGCCAGCAGCCTTACCCCACCAGTTAGCGGGGGGGCGCGAGAGCAGTACGTC.

CDR3 in DNA: TGCAGTGCTCCCGTTCTGGACTCCGGGGAGCTGTTTTTT. This sequence encodes CSAPVLDSGELFF. J is TRBJ2-2 and V is TRBV20-1, with D perhaps TRBD2 (5 bases). The CDR3 is made up of 13 amino acids. With 5 bases removed from V and 6 bases from J, the gap between germline ends came to 13 bases. CDR1 is DFQATT, CDR2 SNEGSKA, per germline (reference sequence).

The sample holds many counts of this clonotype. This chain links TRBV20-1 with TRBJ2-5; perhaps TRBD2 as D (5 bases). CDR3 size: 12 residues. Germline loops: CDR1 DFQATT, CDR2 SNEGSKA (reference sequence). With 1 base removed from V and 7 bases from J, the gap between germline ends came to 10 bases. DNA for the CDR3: TGCAGTGCTAGAGGACCCCGGGGGACCCAGTACTTC. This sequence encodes CSARGPRGTQYF.

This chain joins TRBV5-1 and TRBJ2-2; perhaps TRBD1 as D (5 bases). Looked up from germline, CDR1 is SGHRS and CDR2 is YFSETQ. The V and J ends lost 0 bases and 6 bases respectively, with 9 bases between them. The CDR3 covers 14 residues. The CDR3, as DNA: TGCGCCAGCAGCTTGGGAAGGGGCCCCGGGGAGCTGTTTTTT. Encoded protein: CASSLGRGPGELFF.

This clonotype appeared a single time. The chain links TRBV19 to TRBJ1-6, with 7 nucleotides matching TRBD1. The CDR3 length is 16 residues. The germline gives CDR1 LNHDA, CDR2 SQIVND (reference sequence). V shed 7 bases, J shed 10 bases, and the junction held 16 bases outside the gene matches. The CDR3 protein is CASTTKHRGFGSPLHF. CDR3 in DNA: TGTGCCAGTACCACAAAACACAGGGGATTTGGATCACCCCTCCACTTT.

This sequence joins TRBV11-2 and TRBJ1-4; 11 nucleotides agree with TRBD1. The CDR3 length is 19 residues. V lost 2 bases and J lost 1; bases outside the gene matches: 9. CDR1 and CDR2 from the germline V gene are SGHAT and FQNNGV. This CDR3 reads CASSLPRRGTGGTNEKLFF. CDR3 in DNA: TGTGCCAGCAGCTTACCCCGCCGGGGGACAGGGGGAACTAATGAAAAACTGTTTTTT.

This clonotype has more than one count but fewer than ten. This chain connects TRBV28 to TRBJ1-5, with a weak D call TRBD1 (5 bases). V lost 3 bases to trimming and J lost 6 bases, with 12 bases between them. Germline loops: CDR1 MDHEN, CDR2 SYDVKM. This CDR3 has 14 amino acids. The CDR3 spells CASSLGGFVQPQHF. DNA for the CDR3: TGTGCCAGCAGTTTGGGGGGTTTTGTTCAGCCCCAGCATTTT.

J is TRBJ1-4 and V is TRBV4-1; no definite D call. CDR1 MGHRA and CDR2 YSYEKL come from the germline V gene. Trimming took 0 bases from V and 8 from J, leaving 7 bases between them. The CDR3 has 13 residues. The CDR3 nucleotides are TGCGCCAGCAGCCAAGAAGAGTTAGAAAAACTGTTTTTT. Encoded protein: CASSQEELEKLFF.